The T cell receptor beta chain under discussion was sequenced for a study of cytomegalovirus exposure and HLA in healthy donors. The PCR employed 60 Vbeta primers together with 13 Jbeta primers. The assay was immunoSEQ multiplex PCR, and TCRdb's table has in-frame clones only and misses some. The sample has tens of thousands of clones, approximately 80% seen once. The CDR3 totals 15 residues. Germline CDR1 and CDR2: PRHDT and FYEKMQ (reference sequence). The trim removed 10 bases at V and 7 bases at J, leaving 17 bases unmatched. The chain employs TRBV13 and TRBJ1-2, with TRBD1 matching over 8 bases. This TCR was recovered from a woman between 50 and 59 years old in good health and CMV-seropositive. Sequenced sample: PBMCs. The CDR3 DNA reads TGTGCCACCGAACAGCGTGGCCAGGGGGCCGTTGGCTACACCTTC. Translation gives CATEQRGQGAVGYTF. Using reference TRBV13 and TRBJ1-2 for the parts outside the CDR3, the full variable domain is AAGVIQSPRHLIKEKRETATLKCYPIPRHDTVYWYQQGPGQDPQFLISFYEKMQSDKGSIPDRFSAQQFSDYHSELNMSSLELGDSALYFCATEQRGQGAVGYTFGSGTRLTVV.